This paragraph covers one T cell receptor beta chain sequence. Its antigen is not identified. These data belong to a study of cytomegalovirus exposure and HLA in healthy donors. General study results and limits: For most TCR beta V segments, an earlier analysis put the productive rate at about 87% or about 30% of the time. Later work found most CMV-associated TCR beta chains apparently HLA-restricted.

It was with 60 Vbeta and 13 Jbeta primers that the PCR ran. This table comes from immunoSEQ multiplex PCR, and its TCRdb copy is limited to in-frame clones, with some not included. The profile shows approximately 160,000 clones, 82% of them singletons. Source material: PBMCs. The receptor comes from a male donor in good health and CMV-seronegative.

The CDR3 sequence is CASSDNRGTGNTIYF. The CDR3 DNA reads TGTGCCAGCAGCGATAACAGGGGAACTGGAAACACCATATATTTT. This chain uses TRBV9 with TRBJ1-3; 7 nucleotides line up with TRBD1. The CDR3 consists of 15 residues. Germline values: CDR1 SGDLS, CDR2 YYNGEE. Trimming cost V 3 bases and J 2 bases; bases outside gene matches: 5.